Included here is one T cell receptor (beta chain) sequence, with context. Its antigen is not known. The CDR3 is 17 residues long. CDR1 and CDR2 (germline): SGHTA, FQGNSA. J lost 7 bases, V lost 7 bases, and 17 bases had no gene match. This sample stems from a study of CD8 T cells in ankylosing spondylitis. Study observations and caveats: Researchers report that disease-linked clones proved CD8+ and relatively rare in peripheral blood. A motif of under 10 highly homologous TCR beta variants was seen as apparently characteristic of ankylosing spondylitis blood.

5'-RACE, quantitative and with molecular barcodes, yielded the TCR beta libraries. TCRdb reprocessed the 5' RACE reads via MiXCR and lists one record per CDR3 protein. The table has 250,000 to 400,000 distinct CDR3 sequences, more than 9% seen once; the top ten hold roughly 9%. The chain recombines TRBV7-2 with TRBJ2-2; 8 nucleotides align to TRBD2. The sequencing sample was made of blood, either unsorted or a sorted T cell fraction (not recorded which). The receptor was isolated from a female donor with ankylosing spondylitis or in good health (not recorded which). DNA for the CDR3: TGTGCCAGCACCCAAGCGTTGGTAGCGGGAAGGGGCGGGGAGCTGTTTTTT. It translates to CASTQALVAGRGGELFF.